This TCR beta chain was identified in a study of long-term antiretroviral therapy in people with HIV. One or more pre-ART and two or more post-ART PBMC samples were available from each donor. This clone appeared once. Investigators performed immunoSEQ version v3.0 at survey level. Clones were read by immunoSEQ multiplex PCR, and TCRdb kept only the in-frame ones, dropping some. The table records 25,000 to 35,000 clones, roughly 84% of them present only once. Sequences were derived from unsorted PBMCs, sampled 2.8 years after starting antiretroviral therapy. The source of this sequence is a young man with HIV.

CDR3 region: CAGGADRGTDTQYF. The CDR3 DNA reads as TGTGCCGGTGGGGCGGACAGGGGCACAGATACGCAGTATTTT. The J gene is TRBJ2-3, the V gene TRBV30; TRBD1 matches at 8 bases. The CDR3 loop spans 14 amino acids. V trimming: 8 bases; J trimming: 1 base; junction bases outside the gene matches: 8. Germline loops: CDR1 GTSNPN, CDR2 SVGIG (reference sequence).